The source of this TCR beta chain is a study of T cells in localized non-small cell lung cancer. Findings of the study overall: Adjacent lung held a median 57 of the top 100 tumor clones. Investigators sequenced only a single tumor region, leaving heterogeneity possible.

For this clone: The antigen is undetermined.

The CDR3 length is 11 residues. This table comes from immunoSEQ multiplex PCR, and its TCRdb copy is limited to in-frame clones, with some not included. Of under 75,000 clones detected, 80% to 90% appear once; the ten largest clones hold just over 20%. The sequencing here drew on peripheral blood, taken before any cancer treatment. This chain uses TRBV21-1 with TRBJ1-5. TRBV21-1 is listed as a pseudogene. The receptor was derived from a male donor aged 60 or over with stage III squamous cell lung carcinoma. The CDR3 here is CASPLDQPQHF. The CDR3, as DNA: TGTGCCAGCCCGTTAGATCAGCCCCAGCATTTT.